Described below is a single T cell receptor (beta chain) sequence and its context. No antigen is known for it. The V and J ends lost 4 bases and 0 bases respectively, with 11 bases between them. Germline CDR1 and CDR2: SGHRS and YFSETQ. The CDR3 has 14 residues. These patients, aged 18 to 65, had recently diagnosed hyperthyroidism lasting under 2 months. Clinical symptoms, serum thyroxine, TRAb, thyroid ultrasound and orbital computed tomography informed diagnoses. This record belongs to a study of T cells in Graves' hyperthyroidism and ophthalmopathy. The study, taken as a whole, reports: Blood samples included most of the expanded thyroid clonotypes exceeding 0.001. It was a median about 6.5 months before onset that the model predicted ophthalmopathy.

Researchers took RNA transcripts and amplified the TCR beta CDR3 regions from them. First-round RT-PCR of the TCR CDR3 relied on the HTBI primer set. TCRdb called the multiplex PCR reads again in MiXCR, with one record for every CDR3 protein. In the table there are 560,000 or so distinct CDR3 sequences, approximately 44% of which are singletons. The chain couples TRBV5-1 to TRBJ2-7; no clear D gene. The TCR was taken from a woman between 18 and 29 years old with Graves' hyperthyroidism. The sequenced sample was peripheral blood or thyroid tissue (not recorded which). CDR3 nucleotide sequence: TGCGCCAGCAGCCCGTGGCCCCGCTCCTACGAGCAGTACTTC. The encoded protein is CASSPWPRSYEQYF. Variable domain in full (rest from reference TRBV5-1 and TRBJ2-7): KAGVTQTPRYLIKTRGQQVTLSCSPISGHRSVSWYQQTPGQGLQFLFEYFSETQRNKGNFPGRFSGRQFSNSRSEMNVSTLELGDSALYLCASSPWPRSYEQYFGPGTRLTVT.